This T cell receptor (beta chain) was identified during a study of metastatic and nonmetastatic thyroid tumors. Study summary: Repertoires were compared across blood and tumor or nodule tissue from malignant and benign thyroid patients. Study-wide results and caveats: In blood and tumor, TCR beta diversity was reportedly significantly higher in malignant thyroid tumors than in benign nodules.

The CDR3 has 16 amino acids. CDR1 SGHRS and CDR2 YFSETQ come from the germline V gene. V trimming: 2 bases; J trimming: 1 base; junction bases outside the gene matches: 4. Every patient underwent thyroid surgery untreated. This clone was recorded many times. Its cognate antigen is unknown. Per the study methods: What underpinned the distant-metastasis classifier for papillary thyroid cancer was the set of CDR3 differences across clinicopathological groups. With MiXCR, TCRdb reprocessed the PCR reads. Here the V and J calls rest on TCRdb's processing, not on the authors' analysis. The sample has 30,000 to 35,000 clones, roughly 22% seen once.

This clonotype was sampled from a male donor with papillary thyroid cancer or a benign thyroid nodule (not recorded which). Some clones in this sample may be carry-over from other donors' samples. The material sequenced was tumor tissue. The rearrangement joins TRBV5-1 to TRBJ2-2; 8 nucleotides line up with TRBD2. This chain's CDR3 is CASSLGLALNTGELFF. In nucleotides, the CDR3 is TGCGCCAGCAGCTTAGGACTAGCTTTGAACACCGGGGAGCTGTTTTTT.